One sample yielded the 16 T cell receptor beta chains listed below, sequenced in a study of T cell responses to AZD1222 COVID-19 vaccine. Assay: immunoSEQ multiplex PCR; the TCRdb copy retains only in-frame clones and omits some. The table includes fewer than 150,000 clones, 85% to 90% detected once. The starting material was peripheral blood, obtained on day 0 of AZD1222 vaccination. These receptors came from an adult in good health.

V usage is TRBV7-9 and J usage is TRBJ2-3; D unclear. Trimming stripped 3 bases from V and 3 bases from J, with 10 bases between. The CDR3 extends over 14 amino acids. CDR1 and CDR2 (germline): SEHNR, FQNEAQ (reference sequence). CDR3 amino acids: CASSFQGSTDTQYF. In DNA form, the CDR3 reads TGTGCCAGCAGCTTCCAAGGATCTACAGATACGCAGTATTTT.

The chain carries TRBV27 and TRBJ1-2; D is perhaps TRBD1 (5 bases). The CDR3 has 15 amino acids. Trimming took 3 bases from V and 5 from J, leaving 16 bases between them. Per germline, CDR1 MNHEY and CDR2 SMNVEV (reference sequence). The CDR3, as DNA: TGTGCCAGCAGTTTTTCCCCCGAGGGGAGGTATGGCTACACCTTC. Translation gives CASSFSPEGRYGYTF.

The J gene is TRBJ1-6, the V gene TRBV14; D is unclear. CDR3 length: 16 amino acids. The germline V and J ends were trimmed by 4 bases and 7 bases, with 17 bases remaining between them. The germline CDR1 and CDR2 sequences are SGHDN and FVKESK. The DNA of the CDR3 is TGTGCCAGCAGCCCACTAGACGGTACGGGCAATTCACCCCTCCACTTT. Translated: CASSPLDGTGNSPLHF. Full variable domain (remainder filled in from reference TRBV14 and TRBJ1-6): EAGVTQFPSHSVIEKGQTVTLRCDPISGHDNLYWYRRVMGKEIKFLLHFVKESKQDESGMPNNRFLAERTGGTYSTLKVQPAELEDSGVYFCASSPLDGTGNSPLHFGNGTRLTVT.

This clone was found a few times. The genes are TRBV2 and TRBJ1-1, with D possibly TRBD1 on 5 matching bases. This CDR3 contains 13 residues. The V end was cut by 8 bases, the J end by 0 bases, with 10 bases between. Germline values: CDR1 SNHLY, CDR2 FYNNEI. The CDR3 DNA follows: TGTGCCAGCCTCAGGGTTATGAACACTGAAGCTTTCTTT. Translated: CASLRVMNTEAFF.

In the case of this clone: This specimen includes other DNA sequences encoding the same CDR3. This chain joins TRBV5-1 and TRBJ1-5; a possible D gene is TRBD1 (5 bases). The CDR3 covers 14 residues. V was clipped by 0 bases and J by 4 bases, with 8 bases between them. The germline CDR1 and CDR2 sequences are SGHRS and YFSETQ. The CDR3 DNA sequence: TGCGCCAGCAGCTTGGTCGGGGGAAATCAGCCCCAGCATTTT. Its protein product is CASSLVGGNQPQHF. Full variable domain (missing parts from reference TRBV5-1 and TRBJ1-5): KAGVTQTPRYLIKTRGQQVTLSCSPISGHRSVSWYQQTPGQGLQFLFEYFSETQRNKGNFPGRFSGRQFSNSRSEMNVSTLELGDSALYLCASSLVGGNQPQHFGDGTRLSIL.

This chain joins TRBV29-1 and TRBJ2-7, with 8 bases aligning to TRBD1. Germline values: CDR1 SQVTM, CDR2 ANQGSEA. V lost 3 bases and J lost 6; bases outside the gene matches: 4. The CDR3 is 12 residues long. This chain's CDR3 is CSVDQGAGEQYF. CDR3 bases: TGCAGCGTTGACCAGGGGGCGGGCGAGCAGTACTTC.

The chain uses TRBV7-9 and TRBJ2-1; no clear D gene. The CDR3 has 13 residues. The germline gives CDR1 SEHNR, CDR2 FQNEAQ (reference sequence). The V end lost 3 bases, the J end lost 10 bases, and 13 bases lay between the germline ends. Here the CDR3 DNA reads TGTGCCAGCAGCTTCGGCCTTTACAGCGAGCAGTTCTTC. Protein: CASSFGLYSEQFF.

The rearrangement links TRBV20-1 to TRBJ2-1; no firm D call. Trimming left V 1 base short and J 8 bases short, with 3 bases between. Germline V gives CDR1 DFQATT, CDR2 SNEGSKA (reference sequence). This CDR3 spans 10 amino acids. CDR3 loop: CSARGDEQFF. The CDR3 bases are TGCAGTGCTAGAGGCGATGAGCAGTTCTTC.

The chain carries TRBV29-1 and TRBJ1-3; a weak D match, TRBD1 (5 bases). Germline lookup yields CDR1 SQVTM and CDR2 ANQGSEA. CDR3 length equals 14 residues. Trimming cost V 6 bases and J 2 bases, with 14 bases left between them. CDR3 sequence (DNA): TGCAGCGTCCCGGGACCAACCCCTGGAAACACCATATATTTT. Protein product: CSVPGPTPGNTIYF.

The chain has TRBV6-5 and TRBJ2-5; no reliable D call. Between the trimmed V and J ends, which lost 6 bases and 4 bases, there was a span of 9 bases. The CDR3 sequence is 12 residues long. CDR1 and CDR2 (germline): MNHEY, SVGAGI. The DNA of the CDR3 is TGTGCCAGCAGCTCGTACGGAGAGACCCAGTACTTC. It is translated as CASSSYGETQYF.

The chain uses TRBV19 and TRBJ2-7; tentatively, D is TRBD1 (5 bases). Germline CDR1 is LNHDA and CDR2 is SQIVND (reference sequence). The CDR3 runs to 13 residues. Trimming left V 8 bases short and J 5 bases short, with 16 bases between. The CDR3 DNA follows: TGTGCCAGTCGGCGACAGAGCCTTGACGAGCAGTACTTC. This sequence encodes CASRRQSLDEQYF.

The CDR3 is CASSLGGQLRNSPLHF. The CDR3 nucleotides read TGTGCCAGCAGCTTGGGTGGGCAGCTACGGAATTCACCCCTCCACTTT. The genes are TRBV5-6 and TRBJ1-6; D remains unclear. Germline V gives CDR1 SGHDT, CDR2 YYEEEE. Trimming shortened V by 0 bases and J by 7 bases, and 14 bases separated the two germline ends. The CDR3 length is 16 residues.

The rearrangement uses TRBV2 and TRBJ2-5; possible D gene TRBD2, 6 bases. Germline V gives CDR1 SNHLY, CDR2 FYNNEI. V lost 6 bases and J 2 bases, leaving 10 bases between the germline ends. The CDR3 has 13 residues. CDR3 nucleotide sequence: TGTGCCAGCAGGAGGGGAGGACAAGAGACCCAGTACTTC. It specifies CASRRGGQETQYF.

This clone came up once. V is TRBV28 and J is TRBJ1-1, with D hard to call. The CDR3 length is 12 residues. CDR1 is MDHEN, CDR2 SYDVKM, per germline. V was shortened by 6 bases and J by 3 bases, with 8 bases between the two germline ends. CDR3 protein: CASSPRYTEAFF. Here the CDR3 DNA reads TGTGCCAGCAGCCCCAGGTACACTGAAGCTTTCTTT.

A note on this clone: At the DNA level, this CDR3 is encoded by other sequences in the same sample as well. V and J are TRBV2 and TRBJ1-5; a possible D gene is TRBD1 (5 bases). The CDR3 length is 13 residues. The V and J ends lost 5 bases and 1 base respectively, with 6 bases between them. Germline lookup yields CDR1 SNHLY and CDR2 FYNNEI. The DNA of the CDR3 is TGTGCCAGCAGTAGGGACAGCAATCAGCCCCAGCATTTT. This encodes CASSRDSNQPQHF.

The J gene is TRBJ2-1, the V gene TRBV6-1; D might be TRBD1 (6 bases). Between the trimmed V and J ends, which lost 6 bases and 7 bases, there was a span of 13 bases. The CDR3 totals 13 residues. Germline V CDR1 and CDR2: MNHNS, SASEGT. This chain's CDR3 is CASRETQGNEQFF. CDR3 DNA sequence: TGTGCCAGCAGGGAGACTCAGGGGAATGAGCAGTTCTTC.